A single TCR beta chain is shown here with its context. This may stem from a read error, because a much larger clone lies one nucleotide away. It was by two-round multiplex PCR that TCR beta CDR3 was amplified from genomic DNA. Round-one PCR had primers specific to each TRBV and TRBJ gene. TCRdb re-derived calls from the multiplex PCR reads in MiXCR, one entry per CDR3 protein. The sample records tens of thousands of distinct CDR3 sequences, roughly 24% being singletons. The sample is drawn from a study of prognosis after radiotherapy for stage I lung cancer. Study-wide background: The study included fourteen patients with newly diagnosed primary stage I lung tumors and 4 to 6 with oligometastatic NSCLC after surgical resection of the primary tumor.

CDR3 length equals 14 residues. In germline, CDR1 is WSHSY, CDR2 SAAADI. V usage is TRBV10-2 and J usage is TRBJ1-5; TRBD1 matches at 7 bases. The TCR comes from a donor at least 50 years old with non-small cell lung cancer. The material sequenced was PBMCs, taken before or after stereotactic body radiation therapy (not recorded which). The CDR3 loop is CASSEEGAFQPKHF. The DNA of the CDR3 is TGCGCCAGCAGTGAGGAGGGGGCTTTTCAGCCCAAGCATTTT.